The present entry profiles one TCR beta chain with its context. No antigen is known for it. These data are taken from a study of shared clonotypes between healthy human individuals. General study points: Genetic and exposure-history diversity was limited by the small donor number.

Trimming took 5 bases from V and 6 from J; bases not matched to a gene: 2. This CDR3 contains 13 residues. In germline, CDR1 is MDHEN, CDR2 SYDVKM. The naive CD8 population came from CD45RO-negative cells selected for CCR7, without terminally differentiated effector memory CD45RA+ cells. Clones were read by immunoSEQ multiplex PCR, and TCRdb kept only the in-frame ones, dropping some. Here the sample spans approximately 650,000 clones, roughly 96% being singletons. The chain recombines TRBV28 with TRBJ1-2, with 11 bases fitting TRBD1. The sample comprised naive CD8+ T cells sorted from blood. This receptor was taken from a woman aged 25 to 39 in good health. The CDR3 DNA sequence: TGTGCCAGCAGTGCGGACAGGGGGCATGGCTACACCTTC. It yields the protein CASSADRGHGYTF.